The rows below give T cell receptor beta chains drawn from one sample of a study of blood T cell repertoires in COVID-19. Sequenced by immunoSEQ multiplex PCR; TCRdb stores in-frame clones only, minus some. The sample has 90,000 to 110,000 clones; approximately 80% are singletons. The sample consisted of peripheral blood. Receptors were obtained from a woman aged 45-65 years with acute or convalescent COVID-19. The CDR3 runs from the conserved cysteine through the conserved F or W. Each record gives: V gene, D gene, clone size, J gene, CDR3 DNA, CDR3 protein. A D gene is named only where the DNA matches it firmly. Size is omitted from some rows. Given values are once, few, many or a class for expanded clones.

v_call: TRBV18; d_call: -; clone_size: -; j_call: TRBJ1-4; cdr3_nt: TGTGCCAGCTCACCGGGGCTGCTAGGGAATGAAAAACTGTTTTTT; cdr3_aa: CASSPGLLGNEKLFF
v_call: TRBV9; d_call: -; clone_size: -; j_call: TRBJ2-1; cdr3_nt: TGTGCCAGCAGCGTAGGGGTGGGGGGTTACGATAGACCTGCCTACAATGAGCAGTTCTTC; cdr3_aa: CASSVGVGGYDRPAYNEQFF
v_call: TRBV7-3; d_call: TRBD2; clone_size: -; j_call: TRBJ2-3; cdr3_nt: TGTGCCAGCAGCTCCCGTCCGACTAGCGGGAGCACAGATACGCAGTATTTT; cdr3_aa: CASSSRPTSGSTDTQYF
v_call: TRBV18; d_call: -; clone_size: -; j_call: TRBJ1-1; cdr3_nt: TGTGCCAGCTCCTCGGGACACATGAACACTGAAGCTTTCTTT; cdr3_aa: CASSSGHMNTEAFF
v_call: TRBV7-8; d_call: -; clone_size: -; j_call: TRBJ2-3; cdr3_nt: TGTGCCAGCAGCTTCCTAGGTGTACAGGCCAGCACAGATACGCAGTATTTT; cdr3_aa: CASSFLGVQASTDTQYF
v_call: TRBV7-9; d_call: TRBD1; clone_size: once; j_call: TRBJ2-2; cdr3_nt: TGTGCCAGCAGCCCTCAACAGGGGGCAATCACCGGGGAGCTGTTTTTT; cdr3_aa: CASSPQQGAITGELFF
v_call: TRBV4-2; d_call: -; clone_size: few; j_call: TRBJ1-4; cdr3_nt: TGTGCCAGCAGCCAAGGTACCCAGGGGACGGAGAATGAAAAACTGTTTTTT; cdr3_aa: CASSQGTQGTENEKLFF
v_call: TRBV18; d_call: -; clone_size: -; j_call: TRBJ1-5; cdr3_nt: TGTGCCAGCTCACCCAATCACAATAGCAATCAGCCCCAGCATTTT; cdr3_aa: CASSPNHNSNQPQHF
v_call: TRBV7-3; d_call: TRBD1; clone_size: once; j_call: TRBJ1-2; cdr3_nt: TGTGCCAGCAGCTTAAATCCGGGACAGGACTATGGCTACACCTTC; cdr3_aa: CASSLNPGQDYGYTF
v_call: TRBV6-6; d_call: TRBD1; clone_size: -; j_call: TRBJ1-4; cdr3_nt: TGTGCCAGCAGTTCCCAGGGGGCTATCGGAAAACTGTTTTTT; cdr3_aa: CASSSQGAIGKLFF
v_call: TRBV7-8; d_call: -; clone_size: -; j_call: TRBJ1-1; cdr3_nt: TGTGCCAGCAGCTTTGCGGAGAGCTCCTATGAAGCTTTCTTT; cdr3_aa: CASSFAESSYEAFF
v_call: TRBV30; d_call: TRBD2; clone_size: few; j_call: TRBJ2-1; cdr3_nt: TGTGCCTGGAGTGTACTGTCGGGACTAAATGAGCAGTTCTTC; cdr3_aa: CAWSVLSGLNEQFF
v_call: TRBV9; d_call: TRBD2; clone_size: once; j_call: TRBJ2-3; cdr3_nt: TGTGCCAGCAGTTCAACTAGCTGGGGGGGGTCAGATACGCAGTATTTT; cdr3_aa: CASSSTSWGGSDTQYF
v_call: TRBV2; d_call: -; clone_size: -; j_call: TRBJ1-5; cdr3_nt: TGTGCCAGCAGTCTAGGGCACAGGGATCAGCCCCAGCATTTT; cdr3_aa: CASSLGHRDQPQHF
v_call: TRBV7-2; d_call: -; clone_size: once; j_call: TRBJ1-1; cdr3_nt: TGTGCCAGCAGCTTAGCCGGACAGTACACTGAAGCTTTCTTT; cdr3_aa: CASSLAGQYTEAFF
v_call: TRBV19; d_call: -; clone_size: -; j_call: TRBJ2-2; cdr3_nt: TGTGCCAGTAGCGTAGCTGTTTCGGGTCTCGCCGGGGAGCTGTTTTTT; cdr3_aa: CASSVAVSGLAGELFF
v_call: TRBV27; d_call: -; clone_size: -; j_call: TRBJ1-5; cdr3_nt: TGTGCCAGCAGTTTGGAGGTCAATCAGCCCCAGCATTTT; cdr3_aa: CASSLEVNQPQHF
v_call: TRBV5-1; d_call: -; clone_size: -; j_call: TRBJ1-4; cdr3_nt: TGCGCCAGCAGCGAACAAGTTTTTTCGGAAAAACTGTTTTTT; cdr3_aa: CASSEQVFSEKLFF
v_call: TRBV30; d_call: -; clone_size: -; j_call: TRBJ1-1; cdr3_nt: TGTGCCTGTACAGGGATTCTGATGAACACTGAAGCTTTCTTT; cdr3_aa: CACTGILMNTEAFF
v_call: TRBV5-1; d_call: -; clone_size: -; j_call: TRBJ1-2; cdr3_nt: TGCGCCAGCAGCCCCGGGTCTCTTAACTATGGCTACACCTTC; cdr3_aa: CASSPGSLNYGYTF
v_call: TRBV11-2; d_call: -; clone_size: few; j_call: TRBJ1-1; cdr3_nt: TGTGCCAGCAGCTTTGACAGACCAGACACTGAAGCTTTCTTT; cdr3_aa: CASSFDRPDTEAFF
v_call: TRBV10-3; d_call: TRBD1; clone_size: -; j_call: TRBJ2-2; cdr3_nt: TGTGCCATCAGTGACGGGACAGTGAACACCGGGGAGCTGTTTTTT; cdr3_aa: CAISDGTVNTGELFF
v_call: TRBV2; d_call: TRBD1; clone_size: -; j_call: TRBJ1-2; cdr3_nt: TGTGCCAGCAGTCGGGGACAGGGTGTTGGCTACACCTTC; cdr3_aa: CASSRGQGVGYTF
v_call: TRBV2; d_call: TRBD2; clone_size: -; j_call: TRBJ2-1; cdr3_nt: TGTGCCAGCAGTGAAGGCGGGGGGAAGTTCTTC; cdr3_aa: CASSEGGGKFF
v_call: TRBV18; d_call: TRBD1; clone_size: -; j_call: TRBJ2-1; cdr3_nt: TGTGCCAGCTCACTAGATCAGACAGGGAGCTCCTACAATGAGCAGTTCTTC; cdr3_aa: CASSLDQTGSSYNEQFF
v_call: TRBV27; d_call: -; clone_size: -; j_call: TRBJ1-5; cdr3_nt: TGTGCCAGCAGTTTTACGGCGGTCCCGCTTAATCAGCCCCAGCATTTT; cdr3_aa: CASSFTAVPLNQPQHF
v_call: TRBV19; d_call: TRBD1; clone_size: once; j_call: TRBJ1-2; cdr3_nt: TGTGCCAGTAGTATAGATCGTTGGGGACAGGGGAACTATGGCTACACCTTC; cdr3_aa: CASSIDRWGQGNYGYTF
v_call: TRBV24-1; d_call: -; clone_size: -; j_call: TRBJ1-1; cdr3_nt: TGTGCCACCAGTGACCCTGCGGCGGGGGACACTGAAGCTTTCTTT; cdr3_aa: CATSDPAAGDTEAFF
v_call: TRBV30; d_call: TRBD2; clone_size: -; j_call: TRBJ2-2; cdr3_nt: TGTGCCTGGAGACGGAATTGGATAGCGGGGCACCAGAACACCGGGGAGCTGTTTTTT; cdr3_aa: CAWRRNWIAGHQNTGELFF
v_call: TRBV6-5; d_call: -; clone_size: once; j_call: TRBJ1-1; cdr3_nt: TGTGCCAGCAGGTCGGCGGGGCAGCGCGGGGGTTACGCTTTCTTT; cdr3_aa: CASRSAGQRGGYAFF
v_call: TRBV10-3; d_call: TRBD1; clone_size: -; j_call: TRBJ2-1; cdr3_nt: TGTGCCACGGGACAGGGCGGACACAATGAGCAGTTCTTC; cdr3_aa: CATGQGGHNEQFF
v_call: TRBV6-5; d_call: TRBD1; clone_size: -; j_call: TRBJ1-5; cdr3_nt: TGTGCCAGCAGAACAGGGGGGAACAATCAGCCCCAGCATTTT; cdr3_aa: CASRTGGNNQPQHF
v_call: TRBV5-6; d_call: -; clone_size: -; j_call: TRBJ1-6; cdr3_nt: TGTGCCAGCAGCTTAGGGAGTTCCTATAATTCACCCCTCCACTTT; cdr3_aa: CASSLGSSYNSPLHF
v_call: TRBV19; d_call: -; clone_size: -; j_call: TRBJ2-7; cdr3_nt: TGTGCCAGTAGTATAGTTCGGGGGAGCCCCTACGAGCAGTACTTC; cdr3_aa: CASSIVRGSPYEQYF
v_call: TRBV6-5; d_call: TRBD1; clone_size: once; j_call: TRBJ2-1; cdr3_nt: TGTGCCAGCAGTTACTTGACAGGGCTGAACAATGAGCAGTTCTTC; cdr3_aa: CASSYLTGLNNEQFF
v_call: TRBV10-3; d_call: TRBD1; clone_size: -; j_call: TRBJ1-2; cdr3_nt: TGTGCCACCGGGACAGACCTCTATGGCTACACCTTC; cdr3_aa: CATGTDLYGYTF
v_call: TRBV21-1; d_call: -; clone_size: -; j_call: TRBJ2-5; cdr3_nt: TGTGCCAGCAGCAAAAGTGAGGTAAGGGGAGAGACCCAGTACTTC; cdr3_aa: CASSKSEVRGETQYF
v_call: TRBV29-1; d_call: -; clone_size: few; j_call: TRBJ1-1; cdr3_nt: TGCAGCGTTGAAGGGCAGGCCCGTGAAGCTTTCTTT; cdr3_aa: CSVEGQAREAFF
v_call: TRBV11-2; d_call: -; clone_size: -; j_call: TRBJ1-3; cdr3_nt: TGTGCCAGCAGCCCCGGGATTGGAAACACCATATATTTT; cdr3_aa: CASSPGIGNTIYF
v_call: TRBV2; d_call: -; clone_size: few; j_call: TRBJ1-6; cdr3_nt: TGTGCCAGCAGTGAAGCTGCCAGCTATAATTCACCCCTCCACTTT; cdr3_aa: CASSEAASYNSPLHF